This T cell receptor (beta chain) was found in a study of blood T cell repertoires in COVID-19. Study summary: Samples came from the United States, Italy and Spain, spanning acute and convalescent COVID-19. PBMCs, B-cell-depleted T cells, or T cells were the source of the cDNA or gDNA that made up the material.

This CDR3 is 12 amino acids long. V lost 5 bases and J lost 6; bases outside the gene matches: 3. Germline V gene lookup returns CDR1 LGHDT and CDR2 YNNKEL (reference sequence). Per the original data handling: Estimates of nucleated cell counts were drawn from the amplification of reference gene primers. Sequencing was performed with immunoSEQ multiplex PCR; in TCRdb, only in-frame clones are kept and a portion is missing. The V and J calls and clone size were taken over from that table, and D and trimming were inferred from the DNA. The sample yields some 250,000 clones, approximately 83% seen once.

This chain uses TRBV3-1 (or the pseudogene TRBV3-2) with TRBJ2-7; 8 bases match TRBD2. The TCR originated in a woman between 25 and 40 years old who had recovered from COVID-19. The material sequenced was peripheral blood. The CDR3 DNA reads as TGTGCCAGCAGCTCCGGGGGGGTCGAGCAGTACTTC. It specifies CASSSGGVEQYF.